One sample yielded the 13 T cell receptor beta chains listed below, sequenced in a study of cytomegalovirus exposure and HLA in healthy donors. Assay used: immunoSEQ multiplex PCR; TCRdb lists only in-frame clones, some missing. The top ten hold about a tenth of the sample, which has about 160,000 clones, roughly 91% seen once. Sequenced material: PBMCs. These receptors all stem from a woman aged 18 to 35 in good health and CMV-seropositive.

CDR3 sequence: CASSQPDRGYGTQYF. CDR3 nucleotides: TGTGCCAGCTCACAACCAGACAGGGGGTACGGGACCCAGTACTTC. J is TRBJ2-5 and V is TRBV18; 9 nucleotides agree with TRBD1. The germline V gene has CDR1 KGHSH and CDR2 LQKENI. The CDR3 consists of 15 residues. V shed 4 bases, J shed 7 bases, and the junction held 10 bases outside the gene matches. Full variable domain (outside the CDR3, taken from reference TRBV18 and TRBJ2-5): NAGVMQNPRHLVRRRGQEARLRCSPMKGHSHVYWYRQLPEEGLKFMVYLQKENIIDESGMPKERFSAEFPKEGPSILRIQQVVRGDSAAYFCASSQPDRGYGTQYFGPGTRLLVL.

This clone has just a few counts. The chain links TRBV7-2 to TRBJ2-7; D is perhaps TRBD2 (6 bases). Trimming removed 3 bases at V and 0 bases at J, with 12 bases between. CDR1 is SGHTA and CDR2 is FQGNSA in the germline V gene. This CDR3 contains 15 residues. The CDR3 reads CASSFSGSLSYEQYF. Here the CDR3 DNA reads TGTGCCAGCAGCTTTTCCGGGAGCCTCTCCTACGAGCAGTACTTC. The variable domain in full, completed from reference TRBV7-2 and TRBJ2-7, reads GAGVSQSPSNKVTEKGKDVELRCDPISGHTALYWYRQSLGQGLEFLIYFQGNSAPDKSGLPSDRFSAERTGGSVSTLTIQRTQQEDSAVYLCASSFSGSLSYEQYFGPGTRLTVT.

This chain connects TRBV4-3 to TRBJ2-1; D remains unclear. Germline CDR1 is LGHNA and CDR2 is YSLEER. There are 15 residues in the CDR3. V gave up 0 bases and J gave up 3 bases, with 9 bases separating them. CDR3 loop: CASSQEGIGYNEQFF. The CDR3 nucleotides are TGCGCCAGCAGCCAAGAGGGCATTGGCTACAATGAGCAGTTCTTC.

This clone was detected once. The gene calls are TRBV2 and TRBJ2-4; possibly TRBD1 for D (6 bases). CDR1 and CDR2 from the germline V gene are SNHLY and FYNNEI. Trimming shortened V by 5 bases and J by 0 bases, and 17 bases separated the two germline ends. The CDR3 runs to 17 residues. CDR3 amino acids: CASSRAWTDLAKNIQYF. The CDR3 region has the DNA TGTGCCAGCAGTCGGGCGTGGACAGATTTAGCCAAAAACATTCAGTACTTC.

This chain's CDR3 is CASSVTGVRNEQFF. The CDR3 coding sequence is TGTGCCAGCAGTGTTACAGGGGTGCGGAATGAGCAGTTCTTC. V usage is TRBV6-6 and J usage is TRBJ2-1; 7 bases agree with TRBD1. The germline V gene has CDR1 MNHNY and CDR2 SVGAGI (reference sequence). This CDR3 contains 14 residues. The junction had 8 bases not matched to a gene; V was cut back by 5 bases and J by 7 bases.

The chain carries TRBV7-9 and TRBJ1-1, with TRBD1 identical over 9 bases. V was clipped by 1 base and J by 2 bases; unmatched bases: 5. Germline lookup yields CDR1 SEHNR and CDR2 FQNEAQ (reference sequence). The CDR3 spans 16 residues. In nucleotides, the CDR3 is TGTGCCAGCAGCTTAGGCGGGGACAGGGAAAACACTGAAGCTTTCTTT. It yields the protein CASSLGGDRENTEAFF.

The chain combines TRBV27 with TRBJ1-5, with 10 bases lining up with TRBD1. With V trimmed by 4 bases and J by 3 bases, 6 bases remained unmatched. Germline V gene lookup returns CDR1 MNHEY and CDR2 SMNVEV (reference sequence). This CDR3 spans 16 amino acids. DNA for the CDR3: TGTGCCAGCAGTTCCCTGGGACAGGGGCTCAATCAGCCCCAGCATTTT. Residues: CASSSLGQGLNQPQHF.

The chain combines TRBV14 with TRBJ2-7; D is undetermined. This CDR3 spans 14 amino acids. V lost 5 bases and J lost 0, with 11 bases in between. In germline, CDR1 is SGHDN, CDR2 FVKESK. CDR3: CASSEIMSSYEQYF. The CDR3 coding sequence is TGTGCCAGCAGCGAGATTATGAGCTCCTACGAGCAGTACTTC. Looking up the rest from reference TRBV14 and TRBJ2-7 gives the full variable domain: EAGVTQFPSHSVIEKGQTVTLRCDPISGHDNLYWYRRVMGKEIKFLLHFVKESKQDESGMPNNRFLAERTGGTYSTLKVQPAELEDSGVYFCASSEIMSSYEQYFGPGTRLTVT.

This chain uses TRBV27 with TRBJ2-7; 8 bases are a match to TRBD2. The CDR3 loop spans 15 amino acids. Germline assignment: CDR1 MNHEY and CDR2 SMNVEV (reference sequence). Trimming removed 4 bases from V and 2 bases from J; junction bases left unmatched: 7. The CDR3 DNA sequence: TGTGCCAGCAGTTCGGCGGGAGCGGGGGCCTACGAGCAGTACTTC. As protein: CASSSAGAGAYEQYF.

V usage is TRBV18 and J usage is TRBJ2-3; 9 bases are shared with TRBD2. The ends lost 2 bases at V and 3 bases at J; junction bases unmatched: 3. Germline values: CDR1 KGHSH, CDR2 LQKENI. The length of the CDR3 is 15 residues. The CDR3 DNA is TGTGCCAGCTCACCAGGGCTAGCGGGGACAGATACGCAGTATTTT. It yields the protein CASSPGLAGTDTQYF.

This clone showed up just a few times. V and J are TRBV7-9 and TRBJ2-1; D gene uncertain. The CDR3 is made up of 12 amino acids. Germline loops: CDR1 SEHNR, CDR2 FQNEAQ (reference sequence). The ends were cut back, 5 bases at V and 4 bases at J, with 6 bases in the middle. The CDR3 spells CASSLSYNEQFF. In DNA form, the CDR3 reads TGTGCCAGCAGCCTTTCGTACAATGAGCAGTTCTTC.

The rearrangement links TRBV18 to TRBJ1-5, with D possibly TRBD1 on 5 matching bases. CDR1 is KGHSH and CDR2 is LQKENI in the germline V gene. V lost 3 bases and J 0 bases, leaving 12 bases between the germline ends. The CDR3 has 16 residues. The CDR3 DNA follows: TGTGCCAGCTCACCTTCGGACACAGGTAGCAATCAGCCCCAGCATTTT. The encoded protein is CASSPSDTGSNQPQHF. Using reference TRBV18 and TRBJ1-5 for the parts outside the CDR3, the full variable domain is NAGVMQNPRHLVRRRGQEARLRCSPMKGHSHVYWYRQLPEEGLKFMVYLQKENIIDESGMPKERFSAEFPKEGPSILRIQQVVRGDSAAYFCASSPSDTGSNQPQHFGDGTRLSIL.

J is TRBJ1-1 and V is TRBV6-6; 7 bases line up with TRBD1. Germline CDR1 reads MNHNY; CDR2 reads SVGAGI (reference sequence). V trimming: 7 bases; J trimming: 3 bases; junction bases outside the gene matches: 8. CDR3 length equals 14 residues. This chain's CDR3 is CASTQSGQYTEAFF. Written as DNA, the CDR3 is TGTGCCAGCACTCAATCGGGACAGTACACTGAAGCTTTCTTT.